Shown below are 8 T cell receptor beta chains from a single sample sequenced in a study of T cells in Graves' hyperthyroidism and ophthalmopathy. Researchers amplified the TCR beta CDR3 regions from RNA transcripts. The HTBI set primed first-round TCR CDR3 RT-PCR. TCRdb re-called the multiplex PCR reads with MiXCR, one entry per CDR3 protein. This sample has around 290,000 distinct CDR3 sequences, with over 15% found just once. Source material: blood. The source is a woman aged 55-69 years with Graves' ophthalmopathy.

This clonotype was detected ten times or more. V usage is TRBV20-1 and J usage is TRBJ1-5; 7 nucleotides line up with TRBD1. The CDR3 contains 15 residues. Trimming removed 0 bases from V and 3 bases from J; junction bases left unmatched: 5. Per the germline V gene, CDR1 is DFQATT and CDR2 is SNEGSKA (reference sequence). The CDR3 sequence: CSARESTGPNQPQHF. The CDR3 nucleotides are TGCAGTGCTAGAGAATCGACAGGGCCCAATCAGCCCCAGCATTTT.

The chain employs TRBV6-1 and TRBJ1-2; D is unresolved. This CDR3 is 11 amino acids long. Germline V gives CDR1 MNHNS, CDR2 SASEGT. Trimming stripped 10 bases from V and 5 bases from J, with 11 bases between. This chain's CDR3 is CAIPLKYGYTF. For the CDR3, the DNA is TGTGCCATCCCTCTCAAATATGGCTACACCTTC.

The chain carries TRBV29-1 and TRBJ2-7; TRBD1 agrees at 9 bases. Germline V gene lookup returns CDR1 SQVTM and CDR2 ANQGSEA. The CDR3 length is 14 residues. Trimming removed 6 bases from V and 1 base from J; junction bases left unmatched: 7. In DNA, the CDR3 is TGCAGCGTCAAACCGGGACAGGGTTCCTACGAGCAGTACTTC. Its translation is CSVKPGQGSYEQYF.

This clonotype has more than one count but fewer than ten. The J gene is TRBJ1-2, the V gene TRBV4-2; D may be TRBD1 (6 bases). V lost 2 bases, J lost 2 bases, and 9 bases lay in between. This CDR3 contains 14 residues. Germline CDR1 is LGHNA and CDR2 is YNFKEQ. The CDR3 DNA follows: TGTGCCAGCAGCCAAAAAACAGGGAACTATGGCTACACCTTC. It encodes CASSQKTGNYGYTF.

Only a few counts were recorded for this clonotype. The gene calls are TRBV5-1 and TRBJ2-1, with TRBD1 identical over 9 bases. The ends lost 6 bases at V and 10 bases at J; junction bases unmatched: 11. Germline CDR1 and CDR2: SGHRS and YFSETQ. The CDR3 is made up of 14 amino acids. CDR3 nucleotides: TGCGCCAGCACCATAGGGACAGGGACAGGGGAGCAGTTCTTC. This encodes CASTIGTGTGEQFF.

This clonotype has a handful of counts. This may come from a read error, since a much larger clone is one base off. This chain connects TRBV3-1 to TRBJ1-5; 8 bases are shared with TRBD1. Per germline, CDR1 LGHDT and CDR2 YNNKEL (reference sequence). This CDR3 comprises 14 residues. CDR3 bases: TGTGCCAGCAGCTTCGGACAGGGAGATCAGCCCCGGCATTTT. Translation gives CASSFGQGDQPRHF.

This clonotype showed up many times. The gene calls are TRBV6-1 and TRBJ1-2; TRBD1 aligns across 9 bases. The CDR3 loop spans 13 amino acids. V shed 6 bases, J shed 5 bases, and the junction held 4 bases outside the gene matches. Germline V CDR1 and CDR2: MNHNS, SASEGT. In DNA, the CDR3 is TGTGCCAGCAGCGGGACAGGGTGGTATGGCTACACCTTC. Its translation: CASSGTGWYGYTF.

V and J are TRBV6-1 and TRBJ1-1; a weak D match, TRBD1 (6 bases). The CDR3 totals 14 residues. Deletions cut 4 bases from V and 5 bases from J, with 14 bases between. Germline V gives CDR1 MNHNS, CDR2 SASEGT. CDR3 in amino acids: CASSVPGGQTEAFF. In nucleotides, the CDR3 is TGTGCCAGCAGTGTGCCCGGGGGCCAGACTGAAGCTTTCTTT.